The T cell receptor (beta chain) under discussion was sequenced for a study of early stage breast cancer tumors. Whole-study findings and limits: Comparing each tissue with blood distinguished tumor from normal in about 90% of the 16 patients.

This normal breast sample came from a site about 2-4.5 cm away from the tumor. Sequencing was performed with immunoSEQ multiplex PCR; in TCRdb, only in-frame clones are kept and a portion is missing. The sample has some 6,500 clones, around 67% seen once; the top ten hold about a tenth. Trimming removed 4 bases from V and 0 bases from J, with 6 bases in between. CDR1 and CDR2 from the germline V gene are SGHTA and FQGNSA. The CDR3 is 13 amino acids. Notes on this clone: Its matching antigen is unknown.

The V and J genes are TRBV7-2 and TRBJ2-5; unclear D gene. The sample was normal breast tissue next to the tumor. This TCR came from a person aged 35 to 50 with breast cancer. CDR3 residues: CASSSQYQETQYF. DNA of the CDR3: TGTGCCAGCAGCTCTCAGTACCAAGAGACCCAGTACTTC. Supplemented by reference TRBV7-2 and TRBJ2-5, the full variable domain reads GAGVSQSPSNKVTEKGKDVELRCDPISGHTALYWYRQSLGQGLEFLIYFQGNSAPDKSGLPSDRFSAERTGGSVSTLTIQRTQQEDSAVYLCASSSQYQETQYFGPGTRLLVL.